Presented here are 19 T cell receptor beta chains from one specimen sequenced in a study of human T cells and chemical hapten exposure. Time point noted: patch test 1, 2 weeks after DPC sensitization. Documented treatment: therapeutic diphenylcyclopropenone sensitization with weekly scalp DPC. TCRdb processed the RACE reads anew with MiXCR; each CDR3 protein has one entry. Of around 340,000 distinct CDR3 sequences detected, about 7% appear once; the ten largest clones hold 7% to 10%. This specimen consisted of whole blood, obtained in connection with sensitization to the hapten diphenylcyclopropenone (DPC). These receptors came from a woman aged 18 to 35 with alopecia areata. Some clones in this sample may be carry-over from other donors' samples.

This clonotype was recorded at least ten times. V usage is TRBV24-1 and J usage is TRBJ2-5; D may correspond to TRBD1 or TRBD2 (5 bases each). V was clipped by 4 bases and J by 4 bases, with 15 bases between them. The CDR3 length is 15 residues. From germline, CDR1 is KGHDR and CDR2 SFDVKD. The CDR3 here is CATSDPSGAPETQYF. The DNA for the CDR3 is TGTGCCACCAGTGACCCTTCCGGGGCCCCAGAGACCCAGTACTTC.

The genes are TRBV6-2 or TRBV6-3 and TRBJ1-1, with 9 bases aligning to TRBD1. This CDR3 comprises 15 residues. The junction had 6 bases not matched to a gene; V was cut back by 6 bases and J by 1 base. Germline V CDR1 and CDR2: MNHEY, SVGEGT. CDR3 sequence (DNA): TGTGCCAGCAGGCCGGGACAGGGAAGGAACACTGAAGCTTTCTTT. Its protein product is CASRPGQGRNTEAFF.

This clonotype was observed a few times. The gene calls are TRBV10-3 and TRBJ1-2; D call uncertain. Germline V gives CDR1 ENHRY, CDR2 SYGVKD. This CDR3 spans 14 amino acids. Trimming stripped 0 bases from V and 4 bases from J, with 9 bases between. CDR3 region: CAISESGQSYGYTF. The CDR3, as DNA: TGTGCCATCAGTGAGTCGGGTCAGTCCTATGGCTACACCTTC.

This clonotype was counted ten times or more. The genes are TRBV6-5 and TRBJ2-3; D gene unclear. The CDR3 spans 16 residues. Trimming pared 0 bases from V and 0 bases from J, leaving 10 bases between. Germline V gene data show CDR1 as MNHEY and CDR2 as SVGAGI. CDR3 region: CASSYSAPLSTDTQYF. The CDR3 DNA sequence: TGTGCCAGCAGTTACTCGGCACCTCTCAGCACAGATACGCAGTATTTT.

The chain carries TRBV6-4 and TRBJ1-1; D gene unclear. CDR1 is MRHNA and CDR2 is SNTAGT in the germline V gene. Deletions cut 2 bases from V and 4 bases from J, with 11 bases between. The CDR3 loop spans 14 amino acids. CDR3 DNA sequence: TGTGCCAGCAGTGACCGCCTAGGCGGCACTGAAGCTTTCTTT. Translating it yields CASSDRLGGTEAFF.

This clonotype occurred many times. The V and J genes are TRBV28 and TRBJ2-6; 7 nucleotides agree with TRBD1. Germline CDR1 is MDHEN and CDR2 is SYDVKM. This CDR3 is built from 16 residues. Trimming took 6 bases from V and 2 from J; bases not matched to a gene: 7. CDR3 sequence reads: CASSPSQGTGANVLTF. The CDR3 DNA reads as TGTGCCAGCAGCCCCTCACAGGGGACTGGGGCCAACGTCCTGACTTTC.

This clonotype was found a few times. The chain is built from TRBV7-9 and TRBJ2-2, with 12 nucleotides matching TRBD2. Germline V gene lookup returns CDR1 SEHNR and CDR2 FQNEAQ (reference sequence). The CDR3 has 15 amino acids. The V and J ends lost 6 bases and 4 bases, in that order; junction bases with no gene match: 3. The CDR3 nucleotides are TGTGCCAGCAGGATACTAGCGGGGGGCACCGGGGAGCTGTTTTTT. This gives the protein CASRILAGGTGELFF. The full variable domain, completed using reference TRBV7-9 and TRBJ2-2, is DTGVSQNPRHKITKRGQNVTFRCDPISEHNRLYWYRQTLGQGPEFLTYFQNEAQLEKSRLLSDRFSAERPKGSFSTLEIQRTEQGDSAMYLCASRILAGGTGELFFGEGSRLTVL.

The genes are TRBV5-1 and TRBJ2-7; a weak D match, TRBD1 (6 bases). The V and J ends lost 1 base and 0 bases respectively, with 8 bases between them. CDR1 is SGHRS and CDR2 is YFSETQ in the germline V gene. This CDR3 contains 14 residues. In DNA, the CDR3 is TGCGCCAGCAGCTTGTCAGGGGACTCCTACGAGCAGTACTTC. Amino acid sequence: CASSLSGDSYEQYF.

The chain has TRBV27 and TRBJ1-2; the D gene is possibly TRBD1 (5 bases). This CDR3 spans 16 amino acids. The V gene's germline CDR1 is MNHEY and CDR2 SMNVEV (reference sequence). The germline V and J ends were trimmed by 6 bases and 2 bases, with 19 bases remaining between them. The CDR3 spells CASSRAHGAGNYGYTF. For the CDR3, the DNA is TGTGCCAGCAGCCGCGCCCATGGGGCGGGGAACTATGGCTACACCTTC.

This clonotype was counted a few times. This CDR3 is CSVESQVQETQYF. The CDR3 DNA sequence: TGCAGCGTTGAAAGCCAGGTTCAAGAGACCCAGTACTTC. The chain combines TRBV29-1 with TRBJ2-5; no definite D call. V shed 2 bases and J shed 2 bases, with 9 bases lying between them. From germline, CDR1 is SQVTM and CDR2 ANQGSEA. The length of the CDR3 is 13 residues. Full variable domain (outside the CDR3, taken from reference TRBV29-1 and TRBJ2-5): SAVISQKPSRDICQRGTSLTIQCQVDSQVTMMFWYRQQPGQSLTLIATANQGSEATYESGFVIDKFPISRPNLTFSTLTVSNMSPEDSSIYLCSVESQVQETQYFGPGTRLLVL.

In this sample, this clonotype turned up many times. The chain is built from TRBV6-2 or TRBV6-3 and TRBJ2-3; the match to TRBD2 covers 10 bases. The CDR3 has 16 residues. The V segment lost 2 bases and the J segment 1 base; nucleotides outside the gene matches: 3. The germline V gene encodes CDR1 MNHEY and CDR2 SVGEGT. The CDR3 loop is CASSYLAGAGTDTQYF. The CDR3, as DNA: TGTGCCAGCAGTTACCTAGCGGGGGCTGGCACAGATACGCAGTATTTT.

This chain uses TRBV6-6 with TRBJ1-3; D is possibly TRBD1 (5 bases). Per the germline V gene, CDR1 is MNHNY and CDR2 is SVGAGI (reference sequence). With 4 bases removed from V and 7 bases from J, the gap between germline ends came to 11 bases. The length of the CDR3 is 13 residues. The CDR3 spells CASSWAQGNTIYF. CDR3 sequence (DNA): TGTGCCAGCAGTTGGGCCCAGGGTAACACCATATATTTT.

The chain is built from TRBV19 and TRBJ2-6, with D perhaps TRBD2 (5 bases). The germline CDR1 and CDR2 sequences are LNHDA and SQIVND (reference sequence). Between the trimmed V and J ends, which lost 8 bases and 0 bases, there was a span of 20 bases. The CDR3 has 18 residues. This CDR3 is CASRDYGPSGSGANVLTF. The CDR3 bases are TGTGCCAGTCGAGACTACGGTCCCTCGGGCTCTGGGGCCAACGTCCTGACTTTC.

The CDR3 is CSVEDRGGDTQYF. The CDR3 bases are TGCAGCGTTGAGGACAGGGGAGGGGATACGCAGTATTTT. The chain links TRBV29-1 to TRBJ2-3, with 9 bases fitting TRBD1. This CDR3 is 13 amino acids long. Losses at the gene ends were 3 bases for V and 6 bases for J; bases not matched to a gene: 4. Germline assignment: CDR1 SQVTM and CDR2 ANQGSEA.

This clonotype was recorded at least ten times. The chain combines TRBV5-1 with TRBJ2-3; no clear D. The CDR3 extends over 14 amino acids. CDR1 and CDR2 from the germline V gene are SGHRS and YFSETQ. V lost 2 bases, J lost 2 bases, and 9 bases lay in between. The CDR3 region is CASSFGSPTDTQYF. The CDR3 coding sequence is TGCGCCAGCAGCTTTGGCAGCCCCACAGATACGCAGTATTTT.

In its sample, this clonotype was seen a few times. Here the CDR3 reads CASSYSGVVLGGANVLTF. The CDR3 DNA sequence: TGTGCCAGCAGTTACTCGGGGGTAGTCCTCGGTGGGGCCAACGTCCTGACTTTC. The gene calls are TRBV6-5 and TRBJ2-6, with D tentatively TRBD1 or TRBD2 (5 bases each). V lost 0 bases, J lost 3 bases, and 15 bases lay in between. This CDR3 has 18 amino acids. CDR1 and CDR2 (germline): MNHEY, SVGAGI.

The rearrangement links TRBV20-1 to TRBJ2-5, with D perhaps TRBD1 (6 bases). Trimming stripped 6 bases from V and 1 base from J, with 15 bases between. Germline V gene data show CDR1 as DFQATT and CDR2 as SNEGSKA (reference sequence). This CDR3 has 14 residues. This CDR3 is CSARPGVPQETQYF. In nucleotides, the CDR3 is TGCAGTGCCCGTCCAGGGGTACCCCAAGAGACCCAGTACTTC.

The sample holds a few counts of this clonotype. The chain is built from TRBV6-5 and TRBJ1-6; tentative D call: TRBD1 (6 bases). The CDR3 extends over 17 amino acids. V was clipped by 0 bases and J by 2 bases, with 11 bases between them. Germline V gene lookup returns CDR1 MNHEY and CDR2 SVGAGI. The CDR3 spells CASSYSGPGAYNSPLHF. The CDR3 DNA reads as TGTGCCAGCAGTTACTCGGGGCCAGGGGCCTATAATTCACCCCTCCACTTT.

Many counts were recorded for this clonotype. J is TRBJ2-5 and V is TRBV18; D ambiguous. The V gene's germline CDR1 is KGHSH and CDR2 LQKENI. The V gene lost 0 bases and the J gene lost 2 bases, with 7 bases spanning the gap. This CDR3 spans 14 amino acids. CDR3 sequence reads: CASSPPGVQETQYF. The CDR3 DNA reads TGTGCCAGCTCACCACCTGGGGTTCAAGAGACCCAGTACTTC. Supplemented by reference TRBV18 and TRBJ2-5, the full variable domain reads NAGVMQNPRHLVRRRGQEARLRCSPMKGHSHVYWYRQLPEEGLKFMVYLQKENIIDESGMPKERFSAEFPKEGPSILRIQQVVRGDSAAYFCASSPPGVQETQYFGPGTRLLVL.